The rows below give T cell receptor beta chains drawn from one sample of a study of beta chain features in type 1 diabetes. Using immunoSEQ multiplex PCR, the repertoire was profiled, and TCRdb retains in-frame clones only, with some absent. This table has under 400,000 clones, around a fifth appearing once. Sequenced material: naive CD4+ T cells from blood. The receptors derive from a woman in her late teens or twenties in good health. Each CDR3 is given with its conserved first and last residue. A D gene is named only where the DNA matches it firmly. Some rows have no size entry. The others give once, few or many, or a class for an expanded clone.

j_gene	v_gene	abundance	d_gene	CDR3aa	CDR3nt
TRBJ1-2	TRBV7-2	.	TRBD1	CASSPTGGAHGYTF	TGTGCCAGCAGCCCAACAGGGGGCGCGCATGGCTACACCTTC
TRBJ2-1	TRBV7-6	.	TRBD1	CASSFRTGTYNEQFF	TGTGCCAGCAGCTTCAGGACAGGTACCTACAATGAGCAGTTCTTC
TRBJ1-5	TRBV5-1	.	.	CASSLTGGHQPQHF	TGCGCCAGCAGCCTTACCGGGGGACATCAGCCCCAGCATTTT
TRBJ2-4	TRBV4-2	few	.	CASSQDSGPGLPGGKWNIQYF	TGTGCCAGCAGCCAAGATTCAGGACCCGGACTACCCGGCGGCAAATGGAACATTCAGTACTTC
TRBJ1-1	TRBV30	few	TRBD1	CALGQVGGRAFF	TGTGCCTTGGGACAGGTTGGGGGCCGAGCTTTCTTT
TRBJ2-1	TRBV29-1	few	.	CSARMSGHRGEQFF	TGCAGCGCCCGGATGAGCGGTCATAGAGGTGAGCAGTTCTTC
TRBJ1-2	TRBV10-3	.	TRBD1	CAISSRGLHGYTF	TGTGCCATCAGTTCTAGGGGGCTTCATGGCTACACCTTC
TRBJ1-4	TRBV5-1	.	TRBD1	CASSPGSLDRGEKLFF	TGCGCCAGCAGCCCTGGGTCCCTTGACAGGGGAGAAAAACTGTTTTTT
TRBJ2-2	TRBV11-2	.	TRBD1	CASSLGQGDTGELFF	TGTGCCAGCAGCCTGGGACAGGGAGATACCGGGGAGCTGTTTTTT
TRBJ1-1	TRBV28	few	.	CASRNLDRYLTEAFF	TGTGCCAGCAGAAACCTCGACAGGTACCTCACTGAAGCTTTCTTT
TRBJ2-1	TRBV9	few	TRBD2	CASTLSPLAGWDEQFF	TGTGCCAGCACCCTTTCGCCCCTAGCGGGATGGGATGAGCAGTTCTTC
TRBJ2-5	TRBV5-4	few	.	CASTLRGSQETQYF	TGTGCCAGCACCCTGAGGGGGTCCCAAGAGACCCAGTACTTC
TRBJ2-7	TRBV13	few	.	CASSRPPRDEQYF	TGTGCCAGCAGCCGCCCCCCTAGAGACGAGCAGTACTTC
TRBJ2-1	TRBV5-1	.	.	CASSLVGQGLNNEQFF	TGCGCCAGCAGCTTGGTTGGGCAGGGGTTGAACAATGAGCAGTTCTTC
TRBJ2-2	TRBV28	few	TRBD1	CASSLTGKGPGELFF	TGTGCCAGCAGCTTGACAGGGAAAGGTCCCGGGGAGCTGTTTTTT
TRBJ1-6	TRBV5-1	.	TRBD1	CASSTGQGNSPLHF	TGCGCCAGCAGCACGGGACAGGGGAATTCACCCCTCCACTTT
TRBJ2-5	TRBV7-9	.	TRBD2	CASSHRLAGSLTQYF	TGTGCCAGCAGTCATCGACTAGCGGGGTCCCTGACCCAGTACTTC
TRBJ1-1	TRBV5-1	few	.	CASSSGQLNTEAFF	TGCGCCAGCAGCTCGGGACAATTGAACACTGAAGCTTTCTTT
TRBJ2-1	TRBV9	few	.	CASSRQTYHNEQFF	TGTGCCAGCAGCAGACAGACGTACCACAATGAGCAGTTCTTC
TRBJ2-5	TRBV5-6	few	.	CASSLLAAAETQYF	TGTGCCAGCAGCTTGCTGGCGGCGGCAGAGACCCAGTACTTC
TRBJ1-1	TRBV5-4	.	.	CASSLDQNTEAFF	TGTGCCAGCAGCTTGGATCAGAACACTGAAGCTTTCTTT
TRBJ2-1	TRBV13	.	TRBD2	CASSLLAGGPGEQFF	TGTGCCAGCAGCCTCCTAGCGGGGGGGCCGGGGGAGCAGTTCTTC
TRBJ2-7	TRBV6-5	.	TRBD1	CASRSGQGAYEQYF	TGTGCCAGCAGGTCGGGACAGGGGGCCTACGAGCAGTACTTC
TRBJ2-3	TRBV5-1	.	.	CASSAGTAGGTDTQYF	TGCGCCAGCAGCGCGGGGACAGCCGGGGGCACAGATACGCAGTATTTT
TRBJ2-1	TRBV7-2	few	TRBD2	CASSLQAGSPYNEQFF	TGTGCCAGCAGCTTACAAGCGGGGAGCCCCTACAATGAGCAGTTCTTC
TRBJ2-5	TRBV7-7	once	.	CASSLSPGLQETQYF	TGTGCTAGCAGCTTATCCCCGGGACTCCAAGAGACCCAGTACTTC
TRBJ2-7	TRBV7-2	.	TRBD2	CASRARSLQGGEQYF	TGTGCCAGCAGGGCCCGTTCGCTCCAGGGAGGGGAGCAGTACTTC
TRBJ2-5	TRBV10-3	.	.	CAISESAETQYF	TGTGCCATCAGTGAGTCGGCAGAGACCCAGTACTTC
TRBJ2-1	TRBV10-3	.	TRBD2	CAIMPAGVGEQFF	TGTGCCATCATGCCAGCGGGAGTCGGAGAGCAGTTCTTC
TRBJ1-1	TRBV2	few	.	CASSELGGTYSAFF	TGTGCCAGCAGTGAACTCGGAGGGACTTATTCCGCTTTCTTT
TRBJ2-5	TRBV5-1	.	.	CASSAGPTGRETQYF	TGCGCCAGCAGCGCGGGGCCCACCGGTAGGGAGACCCAGTACTTC
TRBJ2-5	TRBV5-4	.	.	CASSPRQGRETQYF	TGTGCCAGCAGCCCGAGGCAGGGCCGAGAGACCCAGTACTTC
TRBJ1-2	TRBV6-6	few	TRBD1	CASSYFGQGAYGYTF	TGTGCCAGCAGTTACTTTGGACAGGGGGCTTATGGCTACACCTTC
TRBJ1-1	TRBV5-6	.	.	CASSVGGLEMNTEAFF	TGTGCCAGCAGCGTTGGTGGACTCGAGATGAACACTGAAGCTTTCTTT
TRBJ1-3	TRBV7-9	few	.	CASRPTGSGNTIYF	TGTGCCAGCAGGCCCACAGGGTCTGGAAACACCATATATTTT
TRBJ2-3	TRBV30	.	TRBD2	CAWSSGGSQGAQYF	TGTGCCTGGTCTAGCGGGGGCTCACAAGGGGCGCAGTATTTT
TRBJ2-1	TRBV9	few	.	CASSVNWGGGEQFF	TGTGCCAGCAGCGTCAACTGGGGCGGCGGTGAGCAGTTCTTC
TRBJ1-5	TRBV9	few	.	CASSSAAGNQPQHF	TGTGCCAGCTCCTCGGCGGCCGGCAATCAGCCCCAGCATTTT
TRBJ1-1	TRBV7-9	.	TRBD1	CASRAGTGTTEAFF	TGTGCCAGCAGGGCCGGGACAGGGACCACTGAAGCTTTCTTT
TRBJ1-1	TRBV7-6	.	.	CASRPRAGNTEAFF	TGTGCCAGCAGACCCCGGGCGGGGAACACTGAAGCTTTCTTT
TRBJ2-5	TRBV2	.	TRBD2	CASSESLAGAETQYF	TGTGCCAGCAGTGAAAGTCTAGCGGGAGCGGAGACCCAGTACTTC
TRBJ1-5	TRBV30	few	.	CAWTPTGSNQPQHF	TGTGCCTGGACCCCAACAGGAAGCAATCAGCCCCAGCATTTT
TRBJ2-3	TRBV5-4	.	TRBD2	CASSPMSGTSATDTQYF	TGTGCCAGCAGCCCTATGTCCGGGACTAGTGCGACAGATACGCAGTATTTT
TRBJ2-3	TRBV23-1	few	TRBD1	CASSQPGQGTDTQYF	TGCGCCAGCAGTCAGCCGGGACAGGGAACAGATACGCAGTATTTT
TRBJ2-3	TRBV29-1	.	TRBD1	CSVRDRSTDTQYF	TGCAGCGTAAGGGACAGAAGCACAGATACGCAGTATTTT
TRBJ2-1	TRBV18	few	TRBD2	CASSPPGAGGHNEQFF	TGTGCCAGCTCACCACCGGGAGCGGGAGGGCACAATGAGCAGTTCTTC
TRBJ1-2	TRBV5-1	.	TRBD1	CASSPKATRDRSGYTF	TGCGCCAGCAGCCCAAAGGCGACGAGGGACAGATCTGGCTACACCTTC
TRBJ2-7	TRBV2	.	TRBD1	CASSGRTGAIHEQYF	TGTGCCAGCAGCGGAAGGACAGGGGCGATACACGAGCAGTACTTC
TRBJ2-1	TRBV5-1	.	TRBD2	CASSLVSGGDNEQFF	TGCGCCAGCAGCTTGGTTAGCGGGGGGGACAATGAGCAGTTCTTC
TRBJ2-1	TRBV29-1	few	TRBD2	CSAPDPSSGRTEQFF	TGCAGCGCGCCCGATCCGTCTAGCGGCCGAACTGAGCAGTTCTTC
TRBJ2-7	TRBV7-9	few	TRBD1	CASSLRLRGPSDPLQYF	TGTGCCAGCAGCTTACGGCTCAGGGGGCCCTCTGACCCACTCCAGTACTTC
TRBJ2-2	TRBV18	.	.	CASSPGSTGSTGELFF	TGTGCCAGCTCACCGGGAAGCACAGGCTCCACCGGGGAGCTGTTTTTT
TRBJ1-2	TRBV30	few	TRBD1	CAWGQGPIYGYTF	TGTGCCTGGGGACAGGGGCCCATCTATGGCTACACCTTC
TRBJ1-2	TRBV10-3	few	TRBD1	CAISRAGGAYGYTF	TGTGCCATCAGCAGGGCAGGGGGCGCCTATGGCTACACCTTC
TRBJ2-5	TRBV28	few	TRBD1	CASSFGVHRGRETQYF	TGTGCCAGCAGTTTTGGAGTCCACAGGGGACGAGAGACCCAGTACTTC
TRBJ2-6	TRBV30	.	.	CAWSQFSGANVLTF	TGTGCCTGGAGCCAATTCTCTGGGGCCAACGTCCTGACTTTC
TRBJ2-7	TRBV5-4	few	TRBD2	CASSSPSGREYEQYF	TGTGCCAGCAGCTCCCCTAGCGGGAGGGAGTACGAGCAGTACTTC
TRBJ2-1	TRBV6-6	few	TRBD2	CASSALAGVSYNEQFF	TGTGCCAGCAGTGCACTAGCGGGGGTGTCCTACAATGAGCAGTTCTTC